This paragraph reports one T cell receptor beta chain. For the second PCR, which ran for 7 to 11 cycles, a sample-barcoded 5' primer and a J-beta primer mix were used. TCRdb passed the 5' RACE reads through MiXCR, listing each CDR3 protein once. Of about 380,000 distinct CDR3 sequences listed, over 45% are singletons. Germline loops: CDR1 SGHRS, CDR2 YFSETQ. Trimming cost V 1 base and J 7 bases; bases outside gene matches: 6. This CDR3 has 16 amino acids. These data come from a study of blood T cells in healthy people across ages. They isolated at least 6 million PBMCs from each sample. V gene TRBV5-1 combines with J gene TRBJ2-1; TRBD2 aligns across 12 bases. Sequenced sample: blood. This receptor was identified in a man in his sixties in good health. CDR3 amino acids: CASSLTSGGLQNEQFF. The CDR3 DNA reads as TGCGCCAGCAGCTTGACTAGCGGGGGGCTTCAAAATGAGCAGTTCTTC. Together with reference TRBV5-1 and TRBJ2-1, the CDR3 gives the full variable domain: KAGVTQTPRYLIKTRGQQVTLSCSPISGHRSVSWYQQTPGQGLQFLFEYFSETQRNKGNFPGRFSGRQFSNSRSEMNVSTLELGDSALYLCASSLTSGGLQNEQFFGPGTRLTVL.